This T cell receptor beta chain was profiled in a study of blood T cell repertoires in COVID-19. The assay was immunoSEQ multiplex PCR, and TCRdb's table has in-frame clones only and misses some. The sample consists of some 230,000 clones, roughly four fifths of them appearing once. Germline assignment: CDR1 SEHNR and CDR2 FQNEAQ (reference sequence). V gave up 4 bases and J gave up 1 base, with 7 bases separating them. This CDR3 comprises 13 residues. The chain carries TRBV7-9 and TRBJ1-2; unclear D gene. Material for sequencing was PBMCs or T cells enriched from blood (not recorded which). This TCR came from a man in his forties who had recovered from COVID-19. The CDR3 bases are TGTGCCAGCAGCTCTACGGTTAACTATGGCTACACCTTC. Its protein is CASSSTVNYGYTF.